These 4 T cell receptor beta chains came from one sample sequenced in a study of blood T cell repertoires in COVID-19. TCRdb's copy holds only in-frame clones and misses some; the assay was immunoSEQ multiplex PCR. The sample lists 200,000 to 250,000 clones; 85% were seen once. The sample taken for sequencing was PBMCs or T cells enriched from blood (not recorded which). Every receptor here comes from a man between 40 and 49 years old who had recovered from COVID-19.

V and J are TRBV5-1 and TRBJ2-1; TRBD1 matches 10 bases. Germline V gene data show CDR1 as SGHRS and CDR2 as YFSETQ. The V and J ends lost 2 bases and 6 bases, in that order; junction bases with no gene match: 11. This CDR3 is built from 17 residues. CDR3 nucleotides: TGCGCCAGCAGCTTTTACTCCCGACAGGGGGCTCCCAATGAGCAGTTCTTC. Translation gives CASSFYSRQGAPNEQFF.

The V and J genes are TRBV19 and TRBJ1-5, with unresolved D. V shed 4 bases and J shed 5 bases, with 15 bases lying between them. Germline CDR1 reads LNHDA; CDR2 reads SQIVND (reference sequence). The CDR3 sequence is 15 residues long. The CDR3 loop is CASSSLGGNHQPQHF. The CDR3 DNA reads as TGTGCCAGTAGTAGTTTGGGAGGGAACCATCAGCCCCAGCATTTT.

This chain links TRBV19 with TRBJ2-6; 8 nucleotides agree with TRBD1. Germline CDR1 reads LNHDA; CDR2 reads SQIVND (reference sequence). This CDR3 contains 12 residues. Germline trimming cut 8 bases from V and 12 bases from J; bases unmatched to any gene: 6. CDR3 sequence reads: CASGTGLGVLTF. CDR3 DNA: TGTGCCAGTGGGACAGGCCTCGGCGTCCTGACTTTC.

This clone has a handful of counts. CDR3 region: CASSLMATSATNTGELFF. Here the CDR3 DNA reads TGTGCCAGCAGCTTAATGGCTACTAGCGCGACGAACACCGGGGAGCTGTTTTTT. This chain joins TRBV7-3 and TRBJ2-2; 7 bases align to TRBD2. V trimming: 1 base; J trimming: 0 bases; junction bases outside the gene matches: 8. The CDR3 consists of 18 residues. CDR1 is SGHTA, CDR2 FQGTGA, per germline.